This section outlines one T cell receptor beta chain sequence together with its context. Sequencing was performed with immunoSEQ multiplex PCR; in TCRdb, only in-frame clones are kept and a portion is missing. The sample lists some 140,000 clones, 80% to 90% occurring once. The data are from a study of control samples from healthy donors and cancer patients. This CDR3 contains 14 residues. Between the trimmed V and J ends, which lost 4 bases and 2 bases, there was a span of 12 bases. CDR1 and CDR2 (germline): MNHEY, SVGAGI. The chain joins TRBV6-5 to TRBJ2-7; D call uncertain. Material for sequencing was blood. The source of this sequence is a woman aged 30 to 39 in good health. The CDR3 region is CASSSGPGPYEQYF. Written as DNA, the CDR3 is TGTGCCAGCAGTTCGGGCCCCGGGCCCTACGAGCAGTACTTC.